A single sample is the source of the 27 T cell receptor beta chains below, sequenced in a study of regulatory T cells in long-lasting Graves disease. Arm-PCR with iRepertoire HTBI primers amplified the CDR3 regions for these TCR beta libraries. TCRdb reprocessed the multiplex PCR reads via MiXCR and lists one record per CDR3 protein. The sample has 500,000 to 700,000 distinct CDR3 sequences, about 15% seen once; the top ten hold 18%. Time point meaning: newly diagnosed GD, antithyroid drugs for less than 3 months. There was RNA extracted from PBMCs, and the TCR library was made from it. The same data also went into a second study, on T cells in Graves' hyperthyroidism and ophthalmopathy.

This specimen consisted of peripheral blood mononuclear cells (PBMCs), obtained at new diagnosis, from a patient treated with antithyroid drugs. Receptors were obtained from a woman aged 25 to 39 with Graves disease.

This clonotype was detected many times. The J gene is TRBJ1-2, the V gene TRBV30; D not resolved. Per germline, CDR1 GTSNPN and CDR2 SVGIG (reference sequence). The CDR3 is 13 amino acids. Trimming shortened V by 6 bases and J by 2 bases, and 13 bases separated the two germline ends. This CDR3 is CACLLASNYGYTF. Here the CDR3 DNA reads TGTGCCTGCCTCTTGGCCTCCAACTATGGCTACACCTTC.

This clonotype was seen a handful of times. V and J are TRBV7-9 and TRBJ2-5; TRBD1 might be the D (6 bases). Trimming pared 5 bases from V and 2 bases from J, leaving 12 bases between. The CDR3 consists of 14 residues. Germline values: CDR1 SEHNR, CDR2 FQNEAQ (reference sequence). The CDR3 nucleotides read TGTGCCAGCAGCCGGGACACAAAACAAGAGACCCAGTACTTC. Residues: CASSRDTKQETQYF.

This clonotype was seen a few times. CDR3 sequence (DNA): TGTGCCAGCAGTGAAGTGTGGAGAGCTACGACAGATACGCAGTATTTT. Its protein product is CASSEVWRATTDTQYF. This sequence joins TRBV6-1 and TRBJ2-3; D is unclear. Germline CDR1 MNHNS, CDR2 SASEGT. This CDR3 has 16 amino acids. V dropped 1 base and J dropped 3 bases, with 14 bases sitting between them.

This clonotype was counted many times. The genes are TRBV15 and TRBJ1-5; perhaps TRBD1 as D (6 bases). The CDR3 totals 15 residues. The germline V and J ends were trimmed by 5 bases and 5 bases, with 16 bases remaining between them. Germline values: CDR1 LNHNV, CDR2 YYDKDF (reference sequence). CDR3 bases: TGTGCCACCAGCTACCACAGGGTGGGGGATCAGCCCCAGCATTTT. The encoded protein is CATSYHRVGDQPQHF.

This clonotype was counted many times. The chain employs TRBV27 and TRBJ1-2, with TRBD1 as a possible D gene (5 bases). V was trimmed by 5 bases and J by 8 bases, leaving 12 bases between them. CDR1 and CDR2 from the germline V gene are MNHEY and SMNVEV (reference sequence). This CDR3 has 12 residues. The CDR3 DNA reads TGTGCCAGCAGTCCTTGGGGGGACGGCTACACCTTC. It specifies CASSPWGDGYTF.

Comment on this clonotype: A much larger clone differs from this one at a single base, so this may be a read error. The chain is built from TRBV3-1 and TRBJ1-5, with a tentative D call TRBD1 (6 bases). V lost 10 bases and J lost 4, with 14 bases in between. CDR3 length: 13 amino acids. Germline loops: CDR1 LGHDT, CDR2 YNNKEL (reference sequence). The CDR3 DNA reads TGTGCCATCTCAGGGGAACGGAATCAGCCCCAGCATTTT. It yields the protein CAISGERNQPQHF.

The CDR3 here is CASSPPSRGSSSYEQYF. CDR3 DNA sequence: TGTGCCAGCTCACCACCGTCTAGGGGCTCTAGCTCCTACGAGCAGTACTTC. This chain uses TRBV6-1 with TRBJ2-7; D might be TRBD1 (5 bases). Germline assignment: CDR1 MNHNS and CDR2 SASEGT. This CDR3 comprises 17 residues. The V and J ends lost 8 bases and 0 bases respectively, with 23 bases between them.

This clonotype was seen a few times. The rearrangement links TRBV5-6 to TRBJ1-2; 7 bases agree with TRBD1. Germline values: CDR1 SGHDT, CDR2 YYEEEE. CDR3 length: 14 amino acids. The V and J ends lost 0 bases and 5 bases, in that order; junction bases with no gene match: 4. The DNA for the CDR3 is TGTGCCAGCAGCTTGGCCCAACAGGGGTATGGCTACACCTTC. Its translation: CASSLAQQGYGYTF.

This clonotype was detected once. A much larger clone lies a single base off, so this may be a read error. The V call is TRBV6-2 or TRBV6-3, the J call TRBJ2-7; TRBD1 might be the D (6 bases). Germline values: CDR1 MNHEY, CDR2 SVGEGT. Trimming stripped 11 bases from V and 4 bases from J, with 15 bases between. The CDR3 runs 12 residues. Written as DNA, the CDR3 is TGTGCCGGCGAACAGGGATCGTACGAGCAGTACTTC. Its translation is CAGEQGSYEQYF.

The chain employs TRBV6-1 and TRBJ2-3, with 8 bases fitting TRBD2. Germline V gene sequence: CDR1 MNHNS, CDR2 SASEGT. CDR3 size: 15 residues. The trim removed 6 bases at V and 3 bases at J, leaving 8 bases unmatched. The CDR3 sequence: CASSRRAGVTDTQYF. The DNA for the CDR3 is TGTGCCAGCAGCCGCCGAGCGGGGGTAACAGATACGCAGTATTTT.

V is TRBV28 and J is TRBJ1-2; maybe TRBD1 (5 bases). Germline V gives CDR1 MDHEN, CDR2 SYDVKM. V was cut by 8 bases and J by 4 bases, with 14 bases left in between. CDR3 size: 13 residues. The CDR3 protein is CASSPRGGYGYTF. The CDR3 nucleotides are TGTGCCAGCTCCCCCCGGGGGGGCTATGGCTACACCTTC.

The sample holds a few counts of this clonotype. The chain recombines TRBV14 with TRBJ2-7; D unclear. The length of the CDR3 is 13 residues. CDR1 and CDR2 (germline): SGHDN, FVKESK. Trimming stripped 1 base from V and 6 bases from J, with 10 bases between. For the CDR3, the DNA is TGTGCCAGCAGCCAAGGGTTGCCTACCGAGCAGTACTTC. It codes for CASSQGLPTEQYF.

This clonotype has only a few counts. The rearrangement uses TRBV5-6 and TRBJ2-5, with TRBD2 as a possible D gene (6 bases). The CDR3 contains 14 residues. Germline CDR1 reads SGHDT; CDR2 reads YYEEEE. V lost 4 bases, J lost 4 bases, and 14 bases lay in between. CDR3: CASSLFGGRETQYF. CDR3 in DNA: TGTGCCAGCAGCCTATTCGGAGGGCGAGAGACCCAGTACTTC.

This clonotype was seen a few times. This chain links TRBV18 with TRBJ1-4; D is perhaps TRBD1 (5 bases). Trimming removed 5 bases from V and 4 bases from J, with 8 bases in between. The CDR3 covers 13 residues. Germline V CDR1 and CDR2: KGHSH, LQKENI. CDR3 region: CASSWGINEKLFF. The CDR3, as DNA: TGTGCCAGCTCATGGGGGATTAATGAAAAACTGTTTTTT.

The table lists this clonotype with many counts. The chain's CDR3 is CSVQQGFFRGGNTEAFF. CDR3 DNA sequence: TGCAGCGTTCAACAGGGGTTCTTTAGAGGGGGGAACACTGAAGCTTTCTTT. The V gene is TRBV29-1, the J gene TRBJ1-1; TRBD1 matches 7 bases. The CDR3 is 17 amino acids. Germline loops: CDR1 SQVTM, CDR2 ANQGSEA. V gave up 5 bases and J gave up 1 base; unmatched junction bases: 16. Full variable domain (missing parts from reference TRBV29-1 and TRBJ1-1): SAVISQKPSRDICQRGTSLTIQCQVDSQVTMMFWYRQQPGQSLTLIATANQGSEATYESGFVIDKFPISRPNLTFSTLTVSNMSPEDSSIYLCSVQQGFFRGGNTEAFFGQGTRLTVV.

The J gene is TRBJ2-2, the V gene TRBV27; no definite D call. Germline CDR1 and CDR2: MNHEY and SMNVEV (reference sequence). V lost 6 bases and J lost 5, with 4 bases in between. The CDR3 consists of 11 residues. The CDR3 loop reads CASSKTGELFF. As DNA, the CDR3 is TGTGCCAGCAGCAAGACCGGGGAGCTGTTTTTT.

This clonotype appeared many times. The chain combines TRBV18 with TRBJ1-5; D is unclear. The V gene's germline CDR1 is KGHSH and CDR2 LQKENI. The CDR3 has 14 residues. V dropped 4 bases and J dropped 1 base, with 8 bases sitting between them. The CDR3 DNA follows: TGTGCCAGCTCACTAACCCCCAGCAATCAGCCCCAGCATTTT. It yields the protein CASSLTPSNQPQHF.

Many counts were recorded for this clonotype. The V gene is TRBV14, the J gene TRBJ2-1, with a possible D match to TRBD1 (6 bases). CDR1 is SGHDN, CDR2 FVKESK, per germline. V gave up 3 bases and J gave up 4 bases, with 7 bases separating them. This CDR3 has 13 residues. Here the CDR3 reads CASSQDRYNEQFF. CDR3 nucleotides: TGTGCCAGCAGCCAGGACAGATACAATGAGCAGTTCTTC.

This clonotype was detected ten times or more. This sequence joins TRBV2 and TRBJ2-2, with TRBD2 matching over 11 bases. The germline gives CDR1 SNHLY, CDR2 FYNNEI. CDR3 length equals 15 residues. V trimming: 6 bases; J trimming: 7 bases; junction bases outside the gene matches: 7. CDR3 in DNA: TGTGCCAGCAGACCACTAGCGGGAGTGATCGGGGAGCTGTTTTTT. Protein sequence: CASRPLAGVIGELFF.

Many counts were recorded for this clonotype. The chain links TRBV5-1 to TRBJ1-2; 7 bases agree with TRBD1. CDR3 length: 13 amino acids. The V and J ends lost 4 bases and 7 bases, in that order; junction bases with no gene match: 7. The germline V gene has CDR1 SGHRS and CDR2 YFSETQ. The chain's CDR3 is CASSPGQEGGYTF. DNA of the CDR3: TGCGCCAGCAGCCCAGGACAGGAGGGTGGCTACACCTTC.

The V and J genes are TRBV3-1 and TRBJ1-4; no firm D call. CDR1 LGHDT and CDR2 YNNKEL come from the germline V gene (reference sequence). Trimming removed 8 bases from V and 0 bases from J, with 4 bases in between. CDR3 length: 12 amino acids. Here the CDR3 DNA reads TGTGCCAGCGGGGCAACTAATGAAAAACTGTTTTTT. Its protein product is CASGATNEKLFF.

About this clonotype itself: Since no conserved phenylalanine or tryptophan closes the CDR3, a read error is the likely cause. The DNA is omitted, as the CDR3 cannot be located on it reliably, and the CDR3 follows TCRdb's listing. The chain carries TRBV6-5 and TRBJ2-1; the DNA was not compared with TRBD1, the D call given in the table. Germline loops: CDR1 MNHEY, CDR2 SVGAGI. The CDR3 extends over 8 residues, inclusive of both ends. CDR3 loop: CASSWRGG.

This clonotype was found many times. The CDR3 protein is CASSSLGAGETQYF. The CDR3 DNA reads TGTGCCAGCAGTTCCCTTGGAGCGGGGGAGACCCAGTACTTC. The V call is TRBV6-2 or TRBV6-3, the J call TRBJ2-5, with TRBD2 identical over 7 bases. CDR3 length: 14 residues. Unmatched junction bases numbered 7, after V lost 4 bases and J lost 5 bases. Germline loops: CDR1 MNHEY, CDR2 SVGEGT.

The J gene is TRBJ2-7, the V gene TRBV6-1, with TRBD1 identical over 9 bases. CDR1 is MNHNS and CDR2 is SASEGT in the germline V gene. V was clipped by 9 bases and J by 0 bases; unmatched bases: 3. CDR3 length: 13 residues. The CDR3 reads CASGTGSSYEQYF. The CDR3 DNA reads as TGTGCCAGTGGGACAGGGAGCTCCTACGAGCAGTACTTC.

The CDR3 loop reads CATRYSNEETQYF. CDR3 nucleotide sequence: TGTGCCACCCGGTACAGTAACGAAGAGACCCAGTACTTC. The chain joins TRBV28 to TRBJ2-1, with D unclear. The J call may not be correct, given that the DNA end is closer to TRBJ2-5. This CDR3 region has 13 residues. Germline V gene data show CDR1 as MDHEN and CDR2 as SYDVKM.

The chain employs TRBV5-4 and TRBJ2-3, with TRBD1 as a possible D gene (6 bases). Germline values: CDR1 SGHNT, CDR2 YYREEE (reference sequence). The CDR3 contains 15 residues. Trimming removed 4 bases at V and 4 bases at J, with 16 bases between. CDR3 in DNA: TGTGCCAGCAGCCCTCAGGGGCTAGGCGCAGATACGCAGTATTTT. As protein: CASSPQGLGADTQYF.

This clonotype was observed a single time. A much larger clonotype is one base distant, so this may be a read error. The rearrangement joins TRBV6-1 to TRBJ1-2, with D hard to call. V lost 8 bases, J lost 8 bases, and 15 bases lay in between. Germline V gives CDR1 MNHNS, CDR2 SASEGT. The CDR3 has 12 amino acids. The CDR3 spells CASGVQGLGYTF. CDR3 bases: TGTGCCAGCGGTGTGCAAGGCCTAGGCTACACCTTC.